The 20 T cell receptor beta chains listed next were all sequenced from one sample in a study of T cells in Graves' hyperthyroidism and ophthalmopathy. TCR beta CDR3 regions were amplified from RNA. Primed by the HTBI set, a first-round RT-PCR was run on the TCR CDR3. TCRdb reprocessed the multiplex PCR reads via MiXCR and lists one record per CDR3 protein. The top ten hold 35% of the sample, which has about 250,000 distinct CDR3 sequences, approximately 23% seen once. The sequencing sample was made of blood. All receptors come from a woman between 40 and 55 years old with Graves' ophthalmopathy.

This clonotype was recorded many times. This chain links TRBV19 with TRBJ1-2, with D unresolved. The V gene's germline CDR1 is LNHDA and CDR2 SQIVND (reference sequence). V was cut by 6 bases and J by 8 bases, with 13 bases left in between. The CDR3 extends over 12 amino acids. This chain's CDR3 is CASSLDGRGYTF. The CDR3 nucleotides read TGTGCCAGTAGCCTGGACGGGCGCGGCTACACCTTC.

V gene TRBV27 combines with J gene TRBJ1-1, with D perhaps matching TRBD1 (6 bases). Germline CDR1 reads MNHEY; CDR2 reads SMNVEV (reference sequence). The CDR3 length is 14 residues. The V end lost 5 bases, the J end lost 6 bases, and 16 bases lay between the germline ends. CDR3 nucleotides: TGTGCCAGCAGTCAACAGGGAGGAAGGCCTGAAGCTTTCTTT. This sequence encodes CASSQQGGRPEAFF.

CDR3 nucleotides: TGTGCCAGCAGTTTTAGCGCAGGGGACCAGCCCCAGCATTTT. Its protein product is CASSFSAGDQPQHF. This chain links TRBV12-3 or TRBV12-4 with TRBJ1-5; the D gene is possibly TRBD1 (6 bases). This CDR3 contains 14 residues. V was cut by 3 bases and J by 7 bases, with 13 bases left in between.

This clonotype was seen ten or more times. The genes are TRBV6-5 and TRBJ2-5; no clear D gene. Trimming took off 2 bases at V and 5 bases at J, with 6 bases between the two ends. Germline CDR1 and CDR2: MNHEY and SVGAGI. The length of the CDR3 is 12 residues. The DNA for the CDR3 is TGTGCCAGCAGTTACGACTGGGAGACCCAGTACTTC. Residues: CASSYDWETQYF.

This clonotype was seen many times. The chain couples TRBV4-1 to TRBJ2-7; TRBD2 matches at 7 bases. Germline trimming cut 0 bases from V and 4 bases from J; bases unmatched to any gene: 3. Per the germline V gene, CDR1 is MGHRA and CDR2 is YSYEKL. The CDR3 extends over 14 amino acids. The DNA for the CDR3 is TGCGCCAGCAGCCAAGACAGGGAGGGATACGAGCAGTACTTC. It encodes CASSQDREGYEQYF.

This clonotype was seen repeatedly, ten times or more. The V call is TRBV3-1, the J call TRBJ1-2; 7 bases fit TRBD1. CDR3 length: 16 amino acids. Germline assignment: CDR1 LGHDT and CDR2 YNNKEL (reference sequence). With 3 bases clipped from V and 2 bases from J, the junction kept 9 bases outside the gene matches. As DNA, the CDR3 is TGTGCCAGCAGCCACTCTGGAGACAGGGCAAACTATGGCTACACCTTC. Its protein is CASSHSGDRANYGYTF.

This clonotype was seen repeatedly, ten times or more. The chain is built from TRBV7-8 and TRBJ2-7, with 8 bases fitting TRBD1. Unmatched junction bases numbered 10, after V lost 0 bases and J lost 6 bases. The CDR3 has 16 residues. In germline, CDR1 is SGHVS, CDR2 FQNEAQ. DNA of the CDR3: TGTGCCAGCAGCTTAGCGTGGGACAGGCCCTCCGCCGAGCAGTACTTC. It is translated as CASSLAWDRPSAEQYF. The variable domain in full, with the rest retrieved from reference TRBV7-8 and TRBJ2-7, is GAGVSQSPRYKVAKRGQDVALRCDPISGHVSLFWYQQALGQGPEFLTYFQNEAQLDKSGLPSDRFFAERPEGSVSTLKIQRTQQEDSAVYLCASSLAWDRPSAEQYFGPGTRLTVT.

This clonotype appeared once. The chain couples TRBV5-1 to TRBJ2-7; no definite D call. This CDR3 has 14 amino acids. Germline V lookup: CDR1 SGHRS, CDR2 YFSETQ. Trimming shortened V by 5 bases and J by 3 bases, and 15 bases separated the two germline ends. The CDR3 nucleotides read TGCGCCAGCAGGGTCATGGCGGAACGCTACGAGCAGTACTTC. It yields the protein CASRVMAERYEQYF.

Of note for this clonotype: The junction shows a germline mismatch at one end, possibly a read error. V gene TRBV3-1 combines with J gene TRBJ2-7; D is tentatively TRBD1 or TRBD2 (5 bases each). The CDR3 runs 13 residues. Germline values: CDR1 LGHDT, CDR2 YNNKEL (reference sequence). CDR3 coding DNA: TGTGCCAGCAGCCCCGGGATTGGGGGAGCGCTTGTATTC. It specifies CASSPGIGGALVF.

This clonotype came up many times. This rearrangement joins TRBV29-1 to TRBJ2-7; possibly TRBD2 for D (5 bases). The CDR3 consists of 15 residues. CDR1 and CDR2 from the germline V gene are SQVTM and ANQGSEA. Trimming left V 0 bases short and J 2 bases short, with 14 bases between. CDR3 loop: CSVEDPDQRPYEQYF. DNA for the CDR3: TGCAGCGTTGAAGATCCCGACCAGCGGCCCTACGAGCAGTACTTC.

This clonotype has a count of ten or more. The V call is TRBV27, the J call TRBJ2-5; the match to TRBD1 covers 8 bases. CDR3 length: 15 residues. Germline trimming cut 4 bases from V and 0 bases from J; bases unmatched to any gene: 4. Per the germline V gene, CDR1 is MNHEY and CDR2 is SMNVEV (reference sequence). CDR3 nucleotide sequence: TGTGCCAGCAGTTACGACAGGGGTTACCAAGAGACCCAGTACTTC. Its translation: CASSYDRGYQETQYF.

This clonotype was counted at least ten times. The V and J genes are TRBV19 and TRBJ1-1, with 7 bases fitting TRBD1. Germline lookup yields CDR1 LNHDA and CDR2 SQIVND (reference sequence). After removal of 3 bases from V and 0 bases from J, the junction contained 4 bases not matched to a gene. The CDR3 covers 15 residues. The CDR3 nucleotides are TGTGCCAGTAGTATTTTGGGACAGATGAACACTGAAGCTTTCTTT. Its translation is CASSILGQMNTEAFF. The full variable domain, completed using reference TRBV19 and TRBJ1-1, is DGGITQSPKYLFRKEGQNVTLSCEQNLNHDAMYWYRQDPGQGLRLIYYSQIVNDFQKGDIAEGYSVSREKKESFPLTVTSAQKNPTAFYLCASSILGQMNTEAFFGQGTRLTVV.

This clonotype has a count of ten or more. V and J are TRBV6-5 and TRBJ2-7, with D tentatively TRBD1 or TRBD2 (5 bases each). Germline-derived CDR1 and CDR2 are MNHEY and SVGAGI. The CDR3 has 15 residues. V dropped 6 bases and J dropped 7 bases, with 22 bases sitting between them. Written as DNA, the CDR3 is TGTGCCAGCAGCAAAGGCCCGGGGCAAACCCTAGAGCAGTACTTC. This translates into CASSKGPGQTLEQYF.

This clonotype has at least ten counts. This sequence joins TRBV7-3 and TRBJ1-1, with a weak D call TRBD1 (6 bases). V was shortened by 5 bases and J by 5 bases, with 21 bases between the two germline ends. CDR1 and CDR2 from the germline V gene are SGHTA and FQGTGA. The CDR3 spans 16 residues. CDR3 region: CASSPRGGGASTEAFF. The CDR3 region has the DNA TGTGCCAGCAGCCCCAGGGGTGGGGGGGCTTCTACTGAAGCTTTCTTT.

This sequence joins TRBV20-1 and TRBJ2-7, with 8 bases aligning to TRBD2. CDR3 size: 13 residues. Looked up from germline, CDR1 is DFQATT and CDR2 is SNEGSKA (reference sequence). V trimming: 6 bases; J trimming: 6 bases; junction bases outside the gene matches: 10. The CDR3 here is CSAHAGRAIEQYF. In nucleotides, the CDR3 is TGCAGTGCCCACGCCGGGAGGGCGATCGAGCAGTACTTC.

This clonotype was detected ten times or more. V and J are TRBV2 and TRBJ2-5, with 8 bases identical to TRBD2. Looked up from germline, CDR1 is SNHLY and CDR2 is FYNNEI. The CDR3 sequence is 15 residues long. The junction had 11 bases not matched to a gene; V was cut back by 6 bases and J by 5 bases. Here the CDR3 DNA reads TGTGCCAGCAGGGGGGGGAGCGGGAGTGGTGAGACCCAGTACTTC. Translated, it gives CASRGGSGSGETQYF.

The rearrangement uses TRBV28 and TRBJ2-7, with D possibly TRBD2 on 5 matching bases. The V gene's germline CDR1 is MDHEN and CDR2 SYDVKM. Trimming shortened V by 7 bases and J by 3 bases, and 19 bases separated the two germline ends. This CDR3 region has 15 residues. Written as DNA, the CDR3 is TGTGCCAGCACCCCCGCGTCGGGCGGACTCTACGAGCAGTACTTC. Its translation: CASTPASGGLYEQYF.

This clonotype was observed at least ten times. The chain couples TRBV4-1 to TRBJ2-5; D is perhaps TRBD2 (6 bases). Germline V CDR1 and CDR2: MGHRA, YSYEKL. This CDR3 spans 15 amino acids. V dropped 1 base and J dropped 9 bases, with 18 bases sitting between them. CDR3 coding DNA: TGCGCCAGCAGCCAAGGGGTCGCCGGTTGGAGGGCCCAGTACTTC. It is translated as CASSQGVAGWRAQYF.

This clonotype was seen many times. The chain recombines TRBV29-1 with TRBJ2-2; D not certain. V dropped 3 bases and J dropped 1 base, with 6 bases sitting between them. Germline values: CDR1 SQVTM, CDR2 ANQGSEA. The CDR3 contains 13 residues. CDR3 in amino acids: CSVEGKNTGELFF. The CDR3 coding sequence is TGCAGCGTTGAGGGCAAGAACACCGGGGAGCTGTTTTTT.

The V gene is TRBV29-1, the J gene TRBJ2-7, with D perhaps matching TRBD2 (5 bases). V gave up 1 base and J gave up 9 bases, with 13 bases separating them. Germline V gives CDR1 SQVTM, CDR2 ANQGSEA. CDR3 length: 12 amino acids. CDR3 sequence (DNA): TGCAGCGTTGAAGCGGACTGGTTTGGGCAGTACTTC. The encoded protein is CSVEADWFGQYF.